This note documents a single T cell receptor beta chain sequence. Its antigen specificity is not known. Per-base quality was not reported, and no clone a single base away is much larger than it. Participants in the prospective study were enrolled through a virtual design, were aged about 18 to 89 years, and lived in roughly 24 United States geographic areas. To assign participants to cohorts, the prospective study relied on clinical history that participants themselves reported in a screening survey and a study questionnaire. In the prospective study, mobile phlebotomists collected whole blood, serum and a nasopharyngeal or oropharyngeal swab from each participant. Over a 2-month period, participants in the prospective study had the option of providing additional blood draws and questionnaires. Before DNA extraction, blood samples from the prospective study were shipped at room temperature or frozen.

The sample is drawn from a study of blood T cell repertoires in COVID-19 (dated by TCRdb to 2020 to 2021). Context from the whole study: The collaborator samples originated in the United States, Italy and Spain and spanned the acute and convalescent phases of COVID-19. The repertoires were released in a freely available public database meant as a resource for research on the immune response to SARS-CoV-2. The material from the prospective study consisted of cDNA or gDNA derived from T cells, B-cell-depleted T cells, or PBMCs. Samples came from the ongoing ImmuneRACE study (first 160 participants) plus 1,254 subjects from 6 global collaborators. The sample metadata nearly always contained a de-identified subject ID, COVID-19 status, age in years and sex. Deeply sampled blood TCRbeta repertoires from subjects exposed to, actively infected with, or recovered from COVID-19 were included in the dataset. Where available, HLA class I and class II types were obtained from metadata supplied by the sample provider rather than from assay-based typing. The research as a whole found: The amount of clinical and demographic metadata varied by source and participant and was provided uncurated.

Per the germline V gene (reference sequence), SGHNT is the CDR1 and YYREEE is the CDR2. Reading from cysteine to phenylalanine, the CDR3 counts 12 amino acids. This entry keeps only the CDR3 DNA: 36 bases, framed from base 1. V loses 1 base, J loses 7 bases, and the germline ends lie 8 bases apart. TCRbeta CDR3 regions were amplified from genomic DNA using the immunoSEQ Assay, a bias-controlled multiplex PCR. The authors' analysis ran thus. Within the assay, amplification of reference gene primers was used to estimate how many nucleated cells each sample contained. To quantify the absolute abundance of each unique TCRbeta CDR3 rearrangement, sequence reads were collapsed and filtered. Productive Simpson clonality was computed per sample as the square root of Simpson's diversity index over productive rearrangements. TCRdb obtained this table from immuneACCESS and retained in-frame rearrangements with V and J assigned. These tables miss some clones; where compared with another copy, unresolved V genes account for less than half of the shortfall, and the remainder is unexplained. The V and J calls and clone size are taken from that table; D and trimming were inferred from the DNA. The sample contains a few hundred thousand clones, about 86% of them found a single time. The top ten constitute approximately 4% of the sample.

The sequenced material came from PBMCs or T cells enriched from blood (not recorded which). Recombination joined TRBV5-4 with TRBJ1-1; the D segment cannot be called with confidence. The TCR sequence derives from a man aged 25-45 years with acute COVID-19. The nucleotides read TGTGCCAGCAGCTTGTTTACCGGTGAAGCTTTCTTT. Its product reads: CASSLFTGEAFF.